The 21 T cell receptor beta chains given below trace back to one sample, sequenced in a study of low-dose radiotherapy and immunotherapy resistance in tumors. Time point given: after trial treatment. Treatment denoted: LDRT plus nivolumab, ipilimumab, low-dose cyclophosphamide and aspirin (RACIN trial). TRAV and TRBV primers primed cDNA for both TCRalpha and TCRbeta. With a constant-region primer and a V-primer adapter, TCRs were subjected to roughly 20 PCR cycles of amplification. Via MiXCR, TCRdb re-called the reads, giving one row per CDR3 protein. The table lists 45,000 or so distinct CDR3 sequences, less than 30% of them singletons. The material sequenced was PBMCs, taken after low-dose radiotherapy plus immunotherapy. The receptor set was obtained from a male donor with prostate cancer.

In this sample, this clonotype turned up many times. The CDR3 coding sequence is TGTGCCAGCAGCGAGAGGGGGGGGGAAGAGACCCAGTACTTC. This gives the protein CASSERGGEETQYF. The rearrangement joins TRBV4-2 to TRBJ2-5; TRBD2 might be the D (7 bases). This CDR3 spans 14 amino acids. CDR1 and CDR2 (germline): LGHNA, YNFKEQ. Trimming pared 5 bases from V and 3 bases from J, leaving 13 bases between.

The genes are TRBV28 and TRBJ1-5; maybe TRBD1 (6 bases). V lost 6 bases to trimming and J lost 4 bases, with 16 bases between them. CDR1 and CDR2 from the germline V gene are MDHEN and SYDVKM. This CDR3 spans 15 amino acids. The CDR3 nucleotides read TGTGCCAGCAGGCGCACCGGGACACTAAATCAGCCCCAGCATTTT. Translating it yields CASRRTGTLNQPQHF.

In its sample, this clonotype was seen many times. This sequence joins TRBV29-1 and TRBJ2-1; D is undetermined. The V end was cut by 4 bases, the J end by 0 bases, with 10 bases between. Germline V lookup: CDR1 SQVTM, CDR2 ANQGSEA. The CDR3 consists of 14 residues. The CDR3: CSVVVGNSYNEQFF. CDR3 nucleotide sequence: TGCAGCGTTGTAGTGGGAAACTCCTACAATGAGCAGTTCTTC.

The sample holds many counts of this clonotype. V gene TRBV5-1 combines with J gene TRBJ1-4; D is perhaps TRBD1 (5 bases). There are 14 residues in the CDR3. The V gene lost 4 bases and the J gene lost 8 bases, with 15 bases spanning the gap. CDR1 is SGHRS and CDR2 is YFSETQ in the germline V gene. CDR3 amino acids: CASSPPGGEEKLFF. Here the CDR3 DNA reads TGCGCCAGCAGCCCCCCGGGGGGGGAGGAAAAACTGTTTTTT.

The table lists this clonotype with many counts. The V and J genes are TRBV29-1 and TRBJ2-7, with a weak D call TRBD1 (5 bases). The germline V gene has CDR1 SQVTM and CDR2 ANQGSEA. The CDR3 covers 13 residues. V gave up 4 bases and J gave up 5 bases, with 15 bases separating them. The CDR3 sequence: CSVVGQGSHEQYF. The DNA of the CDR3 is TGCAGCGTTGTAGGGCAGGGATCCCACGAGCAGTACTTC.

In this sample, this clonotype is medium-sized. The J gene is TRBJ2-1, the V gene TRBV21-1; the table's D call, TRBD2, has no DNA check behind it. TRBV21-1 is a pseudogene. The CDR3 has 19 residues. The CDR3 loop is CASSKRGVSSGGTYNEQFF. The DNA for the CDR3 is TGTGCCAGCAGCAAACGGGGGGTATCTAGCGGGGGGACCTACAATGAGCAGTTCTTC.

This clonotype was counted many times. The V gene is TRBV18, the J gene TRBJ1-1; D possibly corresponds to TRBD1 (6 bases). CDR3 size: 15 residues. The germline V gene has CDR1 KGHSH and CDR2 LQKENI. V was cut by 3 bases and J by 1 base, with 12 bases left in between. The CDR3 nucleotides read TGTGCCAGCTCACCGGAACTACAGGGGAACACTGAAGCTTTCTTT. This gives the protein CASSPELQGNTEAFF.

At least ten counts were recorded for this clonotype. The chain recombines TRBV27 with TRBJ1-2, with D tentatively TRBD1 (5 bases). Germline CDR1 and CDR2: MNHEY and SMNVEV (reference sequence). The CDR3 runs 12 residues. The V end was cut by 6 bases, the J end by 3 bases, with 8 bases between. The CDR3 coding sequence is TGTGCCAGCAGAGGGGTGGACTATGGCTACACCTTC. Its protein product is CASRGVDYGYTF.

The sample holds many counts of this clonotype. The chain couples TRBV6-6 to TRBJ1-4; TRBD1 matches 10 bases. CDR3 length equals 13 residues. V gave up 8 bases and J gave up 8 bases; unmatched junction bases: 5. Germline values: CDR1 MNHNY, CDR2 SVGAGI (reference sequence). The CDR3 here is CASEGQGSEKLFF. The CDR3 nucleotides are TGTGCCAGCGAGGGACAGGGGAGCGAAAAACTGTTTTTT.

This clonotype turned up a few times. A far bigger clonotype differs at one base, so this is likely a read error. The chain employs TRBV6-1 and TRBJ2-1, with TRBD1 matching over 10 bases. CDR3 length: 14 residues. The germline V gene has CDR1 MNHNS and CDR2 SASEGT. V gave up 5 bases and J gave up 10 bases; unmatched junction bases: 8. CDR3 nucleotide sequence: TGTGCCAGCAGTTACAAGACAGGGGGCTACGAGCAGTTCTTC. It codes for CASSYKTGGYEQFF.

The table lists this clonotype with many counts. The chain joins TRBV11-1 to TRBJ1-2; a possible D gene is TRBD1 (6 bases). Germline CDR1 and CDR2: SGHAT and FQDESV (reference sequence). This CDR3 region has 13 residues. Trimming shortened V by 2 bases and J by 8 bases, and 12 bases separated the two germline ends. CDR3 nucleotide sequence: TGTGCCAGCAGCTTACGACAACAGGGCGGCTACACCTTC. Translation gives CASSLRQQGGYTF.

Ten or more counts support this clonotype. The chain is built from TRBV28 and TRBJ1-4; 12 positions match TRBD1. The germline gives CDR1 MDHEN, CDR2 SYDVKM. V trimming: 3 bases; J trimming: 4 bases; junction bases outside the gene matches: 12. CDR3 length equals 19 residues. Here the CDR3 reads CASSFLHGTGGRDNEKLFF. DNA for the CDR3: TGTGCCAGCAGTTTCCTGCACGGGACAGGGGGCCGAGATAATGAAAAACTGTTTTTT. The whole variable domain, filled in from reference TRBV28 and TRBJ1-4, reads DVKVTQSSRYLVKRTGEKVFLECVQDMDHENMFWYRQDPGLGLRLIYFSYDVKMKEKGDIPEGYSVSREKKERFSLILESASTNQTSMYLCASSFLHGTGGRDNEKLFFGSGTQLSVL.

This clonotype has at least ten counts. V and J are TRBV12-5 and TRBJ2-5, with 9 bases fitting TRBD1. Germline CDR1 and CDR2: LGHNT and FRNRAP. The CDR3 is made up of 14 amino acids. J lost 7 bases, V lost 1 base, and 4 bases had no gene match. CDR3 sequence (DNA): TGTGCTAGTGGTTTGGGGACAGGGGCTGGGACCCAGTACTTC. Amino acid sequence: CASGLGTGAGTQYF.

This clonotype was found many times. The gene calls are TRBV19 and TRBJ1-5; no reliable D call. The length of the CDR3 is 16 residues. Germline V gene data show CDR1 as LNHDA and CDR2 as SQIVND (reference sequence). The V end was cut by 5 bases, the J end by 1 base, with 15 bases between. CDR3 coding DNA: TGTGCCAGTAGTGTCTTGAGCCCAGAAAGCAATCAGCCCCAGCATTTT. This translates into CASSVLSPESNQPQHF.

This clonotype has ten or more counts. CDR3 DNA sequence: TGTGCCAGCAGCTCGGCGGCCGACGGAAACACCGGGGAGCTGTTTTTT. Its translation is CASSSAADGNTGELFF. V gene TRBV5-4 combines with J gene TRBJ2-2; the D is unclear. The CDR3 is made up of 16 amino acids. The V and J ends lost 3 bases and 2 bases respectively, with 14 bases between them. CDR1 SGHNT and CDR2 YYREEE come from the germline V gene (reference sequence).

This clonotype turned up a few times. The chain carries TRBV3-1 and TRBJ2-7; D is unresolved. Germline loops: CDR1 LGHDT, CDR2 YNNKEL (reference sequence). This CDR3 has 15 residues. V was shortened by 1 base and J by 0 bases, with 10 bases between the two germline ends. DNA of the CDR3: TGTGCCAGCAGCCAAGGTGACGCGAGCTCCTACGAGCAGTACTTC. This codes for CASSQGDASSYEQYF.

Concerning this clonotype itself: A single base is all that separates this from a far larger clone, so a read error is likely. This CDR3 is CASREWDGYTF. The CDR3 region has the DNA TGTGCCAGCCGTGAATGGGACGGCTACACCTTC. The rearrangement joins TRBV6-8 to TRBJ1-2, with a weak D call TRBD1 (5 bases). In germline, CDR1 is MNHGY, CDR2 SAAAGT. The CDR3 length is 11 residues. Trimming left V 8 bases short and J 8 bases short, with 12 bases between.

This clonotype was seen at least ten times. V gene TRBV7-9 combines with J gene TRBJ2-2, with 11 bases identical to TRBD2. CDR1 is SEHNR and CDR2 is FQNEAQ in the germline V gene (reference sequence). The CDR3 is 16 residues long. V lost 5 bases to trimming and J lost 4 bases; unmatched junction nucleotides: 6. CDR3 in amino acids: CASSTSGRGSTGELFF. The CDR3, as DNA: TGTGCCAGCAGCACTAGCGGGAGAGGGTCCACCGGGGAGCTGTTTTTT.

This rearrangement joins TRBV20-1 to TRBJ1-5; TRBD1 is a possible D gene (6 bases). Germline CDR1 and CDR2: DFQATT and SNEGSKA (reference sequence). The CDR3 contains 16 residues. The germline V and J ends were trimmed by 1 base and 1 base, with 14 bases remaining between them. The CDR3 region is CSARARLGASNQPQHF. For the CDR3, the DNA is TGCAGTGCTAGAGCCCGGCTGGGGGCAAGCAATCAGCCCCAGCATTTT.

The V call is TRBV28, the J call TRBJ2-7; no definite D call. Germline assignment: CDR1 MDHEN and CDR2 SYDVKM. The CDR3 totals 12 residues. Deletions cut 5 bases from V and 4 bases from J, with 9 bases between. CDR3: CASSTTEYEQYF. The DNA for the CDR3 is TGTGCCAGCAGTACCACAGAATACGAGCAGTACTTC.

This clonotype has ten or more counts. The chain is built from TRBV20-1 and TRBJ2-3, with D possibly matching TRBD2 (6 bases). Trimming took off 4 bases at V and 4 bases at J, with 15 bases between the two ends. The CDR3 consists of 14 residues. From germline, CDR1 is DFQATT and CDR2 SNEGSKA (reference sequence). CDR3 loop: CSATGTLKADTQYF. CDR3 bases: TGCAGTGCTACCGGGACTTTAAAGGCAGATACGCAGTATTTT.